This TCR beta chain was sequenced in a study of blood T cell repertoires in COVID-19. Study-level background: The United States, Italy and Spain supplied acute and convalescent COVID-19 samples. T cells, B-cell-depleted T cells, or PBMCs supplied cDNA or gDNA.

Authors' data handling: Nucleated cell number was recorded as an estimate derived from reference gene primer amplification. The table came from immunoSEQ multiplex PCR; TCRdb's copy has only in-frame clones and leaves some out. The V and J calls and clone size are taken from that table; D and trimming were inferred from the DNA. Seen here are roughly 100,000 clones, 65% to 90% observed once, and the top ten hold more than 4.5%. The CDR3 runs 13 residues. Germline V lookup: CDR1 MNHEY, CDR2 SVGAGI. V was clipped by 8 bases and J by 5 bases; unmatched bases: 7. The source of this sequence is a man between 60 and 70 years old with acute or convalescent COVID-19. Sequencing input: peripheral blood. The chain is built from TRBV6-5 and TRBJ2-5; TRBD2 matches at 8 bases. CDR3 in DNA: TGTGCCAGCTCGGGGGGGGTTACGGAGACCCAGTACTTC. Translation gives CASSGGVTETQYF.